A single sample is the source of the 5 T cell receptor beta chains below, sequenced in a study of cytomegalovirus exposure and HLA in healthy donors (dated by TCRdb to 2016 to 2017). To prepare the library, the immunoSEQ multiplex PCR assay was applied. TCRdb limited this immuneACCESS table to in-frame rearrangements with V and J called. A share of clones is missing; checked studies link under half to unresolved V genes, and the rest is unexplained. This sample has approximately 300,000 clones in its table, and roughly 87% of those were observed once. The top ten hold about 1% of the sample. Sequencing was carried out using PBMCs. The receptors were sampled from a woman aged 25-40 years in good health and CMV-seropositive.

The chain is built from TRBV29-1 and TRBJ2-2; D possibly corresponds to TRBD1 (6 bases). This CDR3 has 12 amino acids. The V end lost 6 bases, the J end lost 3 bases, and 8 bases lay between the germline ends. Per germline, CDR1 SQVTM and CDR2 ANQGSEA. The CDR3 spells CSVGQYTGELFF. Written as DNA, the CDR3 is TGCAGCGTCGGACAGTACACCGGGGAGCTGTTTTTT.

The chain uses TRBV18 and TRBJ2-7; weak D call: TRBD1 (5 bases). CDR3 length: 15 residues. CDR1 is KGHSH and CDR2 is LQKENI in the germline V gene. V was trimmed by 5 bases and J by 9 bases, leaving 23 bases between them. This CDR3 reads CASSSSRVGLDGQYF. The CDR3, as DNA: TGTGCCAGCTCATCGTCCAGGGTGGGCTTGGATGGGCAGTACTTC.

The chain combines TRBV5-1 with TRBJ2-7; 11 bases are a match to TRBD2. After removal of 0 bases from V and 3 bases from J, the junction contained 5 bases not matched to a gene. The V gene's germline CDR1 is SGHRS and CDR2 YFSETQ. The CDR3 has 16 amino acids. In DNA, the CDR3 is TGCGCCAGCAGCTTGGCTGGGCTAGCGGGAGGCTACGAGCAGTACTTC. It codes for CASSLAGLAGGYEQYF.

The J gene is TRBJ2-3, the V gene TRBV9; D uncertain. This CDR3 is 12 amino acids long. The germline V gene has CDR1 SGDLS and CDR2 YYNGEE. V was trimmed by 4 bases and J by 2 bases, leaving 5 bases between them. CDR3 nucleotide sequence: TGTGCCAGCAGCCCTGACACAGATACGCAGTATTTT. Its protein product is CASSPDTDTQYF. Supplemented by reference TRBV9 and TRBJ2-3, the full variable domain reads DSGVTQTPKHLITATGQRVTLRCSPRSGDLSVYWYQQSLDQGLQFLIQYYNGEERAKGNILERFSAQQFPDLHSELNLSSLELGDSALYFCASSPDTDTQYFGPGTRLTVL.

The chain links TRBV4-1 to TRBJ2-2, with 13 bases matching TRBD2. The CDR3 contains 18 residues. Trimming removed 4 bases from V and 3 bases from J; junction bases left unmatched: 8. In germline, CDR1 is MGHRA, CDR2 YSYEKL. CDR3 loop: CASSRILAGGPYTGELFF. The CDR3 DNA sequence: TGCGCCAGCAGCCGCATACTAGCGGGGGGGCCTTACACCGGGGAGCTGTTTTTT.